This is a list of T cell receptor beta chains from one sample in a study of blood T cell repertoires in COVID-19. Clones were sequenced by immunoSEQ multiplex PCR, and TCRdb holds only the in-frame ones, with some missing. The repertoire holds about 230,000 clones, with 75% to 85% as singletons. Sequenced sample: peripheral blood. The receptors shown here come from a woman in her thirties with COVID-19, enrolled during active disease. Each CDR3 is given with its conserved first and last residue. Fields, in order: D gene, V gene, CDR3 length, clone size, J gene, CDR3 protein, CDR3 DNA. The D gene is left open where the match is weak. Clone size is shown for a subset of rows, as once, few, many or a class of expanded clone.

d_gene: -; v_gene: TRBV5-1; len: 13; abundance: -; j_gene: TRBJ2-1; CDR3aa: CASSLPGYNEQFF; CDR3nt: TGCGCCAGCAGCTTGCCCGGGTACAATGAGCAGTTCTTC
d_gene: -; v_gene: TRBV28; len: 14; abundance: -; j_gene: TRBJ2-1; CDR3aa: CASSSPGISNEQFF; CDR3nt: TGTGCCAGCAGTTCGCCGGGGATCTCTAATGAGCAGTTCTTC
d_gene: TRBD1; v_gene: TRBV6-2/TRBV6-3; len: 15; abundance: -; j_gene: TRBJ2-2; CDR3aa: CASSRQGITTGELFF; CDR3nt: TGTGCCAGCAGTCGACAGGGAATTACTACCGGGGAGCTGTTTTTT
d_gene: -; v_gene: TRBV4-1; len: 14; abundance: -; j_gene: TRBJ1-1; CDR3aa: CASSQRWGGTEAFF; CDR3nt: TGCGCCAGCAGCCAAAGGTGGGGAGGCACTGAAGCTTTCTTT
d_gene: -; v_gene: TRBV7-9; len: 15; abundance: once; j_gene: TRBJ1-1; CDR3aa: CASSLVGRSNTEAFF; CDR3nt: TGTGCCAGCAGCTTAGTAGGGAGAAGTAACACTGAAGCTTTCTTT
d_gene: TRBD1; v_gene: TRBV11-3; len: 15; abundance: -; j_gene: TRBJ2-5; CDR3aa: CASSQMTGAQETQYF; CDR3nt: TGTGCCAGCAGCCAAATGACAGGGGCCCAAGAGACCCAGTACTTC
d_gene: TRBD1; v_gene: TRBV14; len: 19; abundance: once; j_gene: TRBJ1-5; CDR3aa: CASSQGKQGLRAVVQPQHF; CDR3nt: TGTGCCAGCAGCCAAGGGAAACAGGGGCTCCGCGCAGTAGTTCAGCCCCAGCATTTT
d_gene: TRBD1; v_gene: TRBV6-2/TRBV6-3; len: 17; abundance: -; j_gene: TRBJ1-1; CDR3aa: CASSHNRQGFRNTEAFF; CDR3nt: TGTGCCAGCAGCCACAACAGACAGGGCTTTAGGAACACTGAAGCTTTCTTT
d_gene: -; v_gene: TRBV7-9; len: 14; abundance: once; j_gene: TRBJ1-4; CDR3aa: CASSLGGQAEKLFF; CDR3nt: TGTGCCAGCAGCTTAGGGGGCCAGGCTGAAAAACTGTTTTTT
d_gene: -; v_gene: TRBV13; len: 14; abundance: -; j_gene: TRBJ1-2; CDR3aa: CASSTLTVNYGYTF; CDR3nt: TGTGCCAGCAGCACATTGACAGTTAACTATGGCTACACCTTC
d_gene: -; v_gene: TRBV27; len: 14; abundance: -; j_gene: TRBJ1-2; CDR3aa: CASSSSGIPYGYTF; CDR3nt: TGTGCCAGCAGTTCCTCAGGGATCCCATATGGCTACACCTTC
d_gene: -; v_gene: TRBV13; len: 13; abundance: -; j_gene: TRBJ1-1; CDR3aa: CASSLAGNTEAFF; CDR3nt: TGTGCCAGCAGCTTAGCCGGGAACACTGAAGCTTTCTTT
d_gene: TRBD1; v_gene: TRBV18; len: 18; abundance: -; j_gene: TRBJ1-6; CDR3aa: CASSQLGQAGRDNSPLHF; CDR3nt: TGTGCCAGCTCACAACTCGGACAGGCCGGGAGGGATAATTCACCCCTCCACTTT
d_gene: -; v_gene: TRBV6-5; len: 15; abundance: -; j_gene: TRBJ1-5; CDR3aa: CASSSVDGGDQPQHF; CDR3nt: TGTGCCAGCAGTTCCGTGGACGGAGGAGATCAGCCCCAGCATTTT
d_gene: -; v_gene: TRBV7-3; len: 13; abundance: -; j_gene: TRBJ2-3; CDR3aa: CASSLMELGTQYF; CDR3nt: TGTGCCAGCAGCTTAATGGAGCTAGGCACGCAGTATTTT
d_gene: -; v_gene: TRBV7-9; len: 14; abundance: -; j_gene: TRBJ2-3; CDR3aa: CASSLASFPDTQYF; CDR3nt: TGTGCCAGCAGCTTGGCCAGTTTTCCAGATACGCAGTATTTT
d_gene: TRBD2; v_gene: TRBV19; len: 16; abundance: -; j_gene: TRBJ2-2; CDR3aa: CASSMLAGGVTGELFF; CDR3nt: TGTGCCAGTAGTATGCTAGCGGGGGGTGTTACCGGGGAGCTGTTTTTT
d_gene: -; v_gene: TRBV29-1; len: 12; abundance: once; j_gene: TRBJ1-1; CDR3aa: CSAGIGDTEAFF; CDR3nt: TGCAGCGCCGGGATCGGGGACACTGAAGCTTTCTTT
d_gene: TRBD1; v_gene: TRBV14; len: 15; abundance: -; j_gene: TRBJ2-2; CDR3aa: CASSQVKTGTGELFF; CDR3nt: TGTGCCAGCAGCCAAGTTAAGACAGGGACCGGGGAGCTGTTTTTT
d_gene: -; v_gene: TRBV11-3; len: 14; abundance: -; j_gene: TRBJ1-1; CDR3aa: CASSPLGGGTEAFF; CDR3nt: TGTGCCAGCAGCCCGCTCGGGGGGGGCACTGAAGCTTTCTTT
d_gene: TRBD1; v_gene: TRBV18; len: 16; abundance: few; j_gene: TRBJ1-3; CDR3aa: CASSAGQASSGNTIYF; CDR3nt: TGTGCCAGCTCCGCGGGACAGGCCTCGTCTGGAAACACCATATATTTT
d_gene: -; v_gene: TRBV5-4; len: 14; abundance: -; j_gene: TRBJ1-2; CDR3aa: CASSLVGVGYGYTF; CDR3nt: TGTGCCAGCAGCTTGGTCGGGGTTGGGTATGGCTACACCTTC
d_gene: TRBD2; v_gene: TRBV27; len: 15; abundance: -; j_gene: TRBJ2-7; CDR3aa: CASSRQAGGDYEQYF; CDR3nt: TGTGCCAGCAGTCGCCAAGCGGGAGGGGACTACGAGCAGTACTTC
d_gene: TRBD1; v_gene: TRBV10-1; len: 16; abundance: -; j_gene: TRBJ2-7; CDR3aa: CASSETGQRQGDEQYF; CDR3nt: TGCGCCAGCAGCGAGACAGGGCAGCGCCAGGGGGACGAGCAGTACTTC